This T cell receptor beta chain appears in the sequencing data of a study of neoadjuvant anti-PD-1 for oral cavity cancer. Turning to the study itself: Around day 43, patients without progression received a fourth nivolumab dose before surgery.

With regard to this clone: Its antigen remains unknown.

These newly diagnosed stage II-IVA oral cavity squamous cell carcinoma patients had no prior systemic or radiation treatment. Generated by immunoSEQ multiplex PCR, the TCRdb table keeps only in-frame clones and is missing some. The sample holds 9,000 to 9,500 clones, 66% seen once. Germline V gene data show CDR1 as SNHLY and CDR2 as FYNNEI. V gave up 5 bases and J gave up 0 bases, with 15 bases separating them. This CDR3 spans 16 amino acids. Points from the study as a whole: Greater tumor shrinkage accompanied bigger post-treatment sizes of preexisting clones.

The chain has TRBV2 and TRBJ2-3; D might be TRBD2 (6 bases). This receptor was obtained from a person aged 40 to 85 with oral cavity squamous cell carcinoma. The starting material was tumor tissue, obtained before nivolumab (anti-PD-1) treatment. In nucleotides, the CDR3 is TGTGCCAGCAGTCCCGGGACTTCAGCTAGCACAGATACGCAGTATTTT. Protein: CASSPGTSASTDTQYF.